This T cell receptor beta chain emerged from a study of identical twins. In regard to this clonotype: No antigen is known for it.

Study-wide results and limits: For zero-insertion analyses, partial confounding could come from invariant MAIT and iNKT cells.

Each CDR3 protein gets one entry after TCRdb re-called the 5' RACE reads with MiXCR. The repertoire holds 400,000 to 550,000 distinct CDR3 sequences, with approximately 24% as singletons. Looked up from germline, CDR1 is SEHNR and CDR2 is FQNEAQ (reference sequence). The CDR3 contains 17 residues. Trimming pared 6 bases from V and 0 bases from J, leaving 18 bases between. The data were also submitted as part of a second study, on T cells expressing NK-cell markers. That study adds: Of the CD8+ T cells in about 6 donors, roughly 1.0-7.0% belonged to dominant NKG2C+ clonotypes.

The sequencing input was CD4+ T cells sorted from blood. The chain links TRBV7-9 to TRBJ2-1; D unclear. The clonotype originates from a woman in her late teens or twenties in good health. DNA for the CDR3: TGTGCCAGCAGACCAACCACCAGATTAAGCTCCTACAATGAGCAGTTCTTC. The encoded protein is CASRPTTRLSSYNEQFF.